This TCR beta chain was captured by sequencing in a study of T cell repertoires in cytomegalovirus infection (dated by TCRdb to between 2018 and 2021). About the full investigation: Donor HLA type was relevant to the analysis, because carriage of CMV infection together with the matching HLA type was indicated by public TCR beta signatures. Results the study describes overall, beyond this receptor: The ex vivo response was dominated by HLA-C-restricted CMV-specific TCR beta clonotypes, and the single most frequent clonotype in two of eight donors was supplied by these HLA-C-restricted clonotypes. In both this cohort and an independent cohort of 352 donors, the cumulative frequency of public TCR beta family members distinguished carriers of CMV infection plus the relevant HLA type.

V is reduced by 5 bases and J by 8 bases, leaving a spacing of 18 bases between them. The CDR3 holds 14 amino acids from the cysteine to the phenylalanine. Only the CDR3 portion is preserved as DNA: 42 bases, with reading frame beginning at the first base. CDR1 and CDR2 (SGHTA, FQGNSA) derive from the germline V gene. This sample was sequenced with an Illumina HiSeq 1500. TCRdb reprocessing: public reads trimmed at Q25 with fastp, clones called with MiXCR, in-frame beta chains kept. CDR3 protein sequences are deduplicated, and each keeps its most common genes and DNA. In all, the sample holds 55,000 to 85,000 distinct CDR3 sequences, and 3.5% to 4% of those were seen once. Of the sample, roughly 22% falls within the top ten clones. This clonotype came up many times. This receptor's antigen is unknown. Base-call qualities are not available, and no considerably larger clone is one nucleotide away.

Specimen: PBMCs. This TCR was recovered from a human donor in good health (CMV status not recorded). Some clones in this sample may be carry-over from other donors' samples. The V and J segments used are TRBV7-2 and TRBJ1-2; the D gene is perhaps TRBD1, on 5 matching bases. The DNA sequence is as follows: TGTGCCAGCAGCCACTATGACAGAGCTGGAGGCTACACCTTC. Translated, it reads CASSHYDRAGGYTF.